This paragraph covers one T cell receptor (beta chain) sequence. As yet, its antigen is unknown. V shed 4 bases, J shed 1 base, and the junction held 7 bases outside the gene matches. The CDR3 covers 16 residues. CDR1 is SGHRS, CDR2 YFSETQ, per germline. This specimen comes from a study of OX40 agonist ivuxolimab in advanced cancers. General study points: In a subset of nonresponders, normalized T-cell clonal expansion was also low.

Measured with immunoSEQ multiplex PCR; TCRdb has only the in-frame clones, and not every one. The table records some 90,000 clones, about 89% of them present only once. This TCR came from an adult with an advanced solid tumor such as melanoma, head and neck, liver or kidney cancer. The V gene is TRBV5-1, the J gene TRBJ1-1; 10 bases match TRBD1. Sequencing used CD4+ or CD8+ T cells sorted from blood, obtained in a trial of the OX40 agonist ivuxolimab. The CDR3 DNA is TGCGCCAGCAGCCTAGGGACAGGGGTGGAGAACACTGAAGCTTTCTTT. This translates into CASSLGTGVENTEAFF.